This TCR beta chain was documented in a study of shared clonotypes between healthy human individuals (dated by TCRdb to 2019 to 2021). With respect to the entire study: Two women and a few men aged 18 to 49 years were included in the cohort. For each donor, three plates each were used for CD4 naive and CD4 memory, two plates were used for CD8 naive, and one plate was used for CD8 memory. Blood TCR repertoires of about five healthy adults were deeply sequenced to estimate repertoire size and the extent of clonotype sharing between individuals. To increase sequencing depth and limit assay-specific biases, TCR repertoire library preparation and sequencing were carried out by different laboratories using diverse techniques. Between about 0.85 and 9.5 billion PBMCs per donor were obtained by leukapheresis.

What the research found in general, with its limitations: The genetic and exposure-history diversity represented was limited by the small number of donors. Sampling was restricted to blood, and TCR repertoires in tissues likely differ from the TCR repertoires found in blood. Larger estimated clonotype richness was generally found for naive subsets than for memory subsets. When four donors were compared, the shared fraction of clonotypes was 5% to 6.5% for naive CD4, about 4% for naive CD8, more than 2% for memory CD4, and 0.35% to 0.5% for memory CD8. Even with the large sequencing depth, rarefaction of the sorted-subset datasets indicated that sequencing was incomplete. Pairwise subsampling indicated that sequencing depth was expected to affect the degree of clonotype sharing among donors. Compared with non-shared clonotypes, clonotypes shared by all four sorted-subset donors had higher generation probabilities.

Healthy HIV-negative adults with no recently reported acute infections or vaccinations were included as donors. Every donor was a Caucasian adult residing in Nashville, Tennessee, USA. CD4+ T cells were enriched by magnetic negative selection; naive cells were then positively selected on CD45RA, and the negative fraction formed the memory subset. After blood collection by leukapheresis, PBMCs were isolated using Ficoll-Histopaque density gradient centrifugation and then cryopreserved in the vapor phase of liquid nitrogen. Purity and quantity of every magnetically sorted T cell population were checked by analytical flow cytometry. Genomic DNA was isolated from every sorted fraction and measured by UV absorbance on a Nanodrop 2000c. With respect to this clone: The target of this receptor is not known. Nothing much larger sits one base from this clone, and base qualities are not available.

Using the deep immunoSEQ assay, TCR CDR3 regions were amplified from genomic DNA by multiplex PCR. For each cell subset, the extracted genomic DNA was distributed evenly across all wells of several immunoSEQ 96-well plates, and each plate served as one replicate. Each replicate PCR for sorted subsets received about 0.2 ug genomic DNA, equal to 28,000 or so T cell genomes. Purified libraries were quantified with a Qubit 3.0 fluorometer, sized on a Bioanalyzer 2100, and re-quantified with the KAPA Library Quantification kit. Each immunoSEQ 96-well plate was sequenced on its own single-read 150-cycle Illumina NextSeq 550 flow cell. As for how the authors treated the data: Because the immunoSEQ output held only junctional sequences and lacked quality scores, the filtering could not match the filtering applied to full-length reads. Sequences were annotated with PyIR, a Python wrapper for IgBLAST v1.9, and V/J genes and CDR3 were assigned using IMGT germline references. Reads were removed for weak V/J assignments (E-value above 1e-6), missing CDR3, stop codons, out-of-frame junctions, or ambiguous translated residues. V3J clonotypes were defined as sequences sharing an identical inferred V gene, J gene, and CDR3 amino acid sequence. The percentage overlap between two repertoires was calculated by dividing the number of shared unique clonotypes by the size of the smaller repertoire. RTK rarefaction, the Chao1 estimator, and Recon v2.1 estimates of unobserved clonotypes were used to assess repertoire richness. For all TCRbeta clonotypes obtained by the gDNA method from a few donors, generation probabilities were computed with OLGA. TCRdb mirrors the immuneACCESS table, restricted to in-frame sequences. Some clones are absent from its copies; in checked studies, under half trace to an unresolved V gene, and the reason for the others is unknown. V, J and clone size reflect that table, while D and trimming were determined from the DNA. The sample yields some 1,100,000 clones; 75% to 80% were counted once. Under 0.6% of the sample rests with the top ten.

Taken from cysteine to phenylalanine, the CDR3 has 15 residues. The DNA shown is the 45-base CDR3, in frame from base 1. The germline V gene provides CDR1 SGHNT and CDR2 YENEEA. V has 7 bases trimmed and J has 4 bases trimmed; junction bases matching no gene number 13. This chain joins TRBV11-3 to TRBJ2-7; TRBD1 matches 7 bases in the middle. The sequence was collected from a man younger than 35 in good health. Some clones in this sample may be carry-over from other donors' samples. Sequencing was done on a sample of memory CD4+ T cells from PBMCs. Read against the paper, the sample's cell subset or site label means: CD45RA-negative fraction. Here is the DNA: TGTGCCAGCAACCTTCCGGGACAGTTTACGTACGAGCAGTACTTC. This is translated as CASNLPGQFTYEQYF.